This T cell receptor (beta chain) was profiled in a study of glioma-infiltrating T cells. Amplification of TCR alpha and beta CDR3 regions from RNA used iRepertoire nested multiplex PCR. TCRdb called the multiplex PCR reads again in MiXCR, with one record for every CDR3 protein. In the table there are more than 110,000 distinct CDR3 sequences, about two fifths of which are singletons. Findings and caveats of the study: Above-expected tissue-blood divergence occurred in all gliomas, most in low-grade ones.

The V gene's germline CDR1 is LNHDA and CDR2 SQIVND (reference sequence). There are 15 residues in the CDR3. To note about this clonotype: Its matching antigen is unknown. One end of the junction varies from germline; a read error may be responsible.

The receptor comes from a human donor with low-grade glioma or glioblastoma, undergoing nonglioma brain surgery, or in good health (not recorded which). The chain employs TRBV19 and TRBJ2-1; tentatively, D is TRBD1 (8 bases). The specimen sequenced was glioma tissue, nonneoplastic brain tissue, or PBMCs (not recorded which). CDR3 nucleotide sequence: TGTGCCAGTAGTACCCATTACAGGGGGGGCAATGAGCAGTCCTTC. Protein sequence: CASSTHYRGGNEQSF.